The following is a T cell receptor beta chain sequence with its context. This entry is derived from a study of blood T cell repertoires in COVID-19. On the study more broadly: Sites in the United States, Italy and Spain provided acute and convalescent COVID-19 samples. PBMCs, B-cell-depleted T cells, or T cells were the source of the cDNA or gDNA that made up the material.

The CDR3 runs 13 residues. Germline V CDR1 and CDR2: SNHLY, FYNNEI. V gave up 5 bases and J gave up 5 bases; unmatched junction bases: 4. Per the original methods: The authors estimated nucleated cell counts from reference gene primer amplification. The repertoire was sequenced with immunoSEQ multiplex PCR; TCRdb's copy has only in-frame clones and lacks some. The DNA gave D and trimming, while V, J and clone size come from that table. The sample comprises some 83,000 clones, about 87% of which are singletons, and around 7.8% rests with the top ten. This TCR was sampled from a man at least 80 years old with active or convalescent COVID-19. The V gene is TRBV2, the J gene TRBJ2-5; 8 bases fit TRBD1. Sequenced material: peripheral blood. The chain's CDR3 is CASSRDRSETQYF. In nucleotides, the CDR3 is TGTGCCAGCAGTCGGGACAGGTCGGAGACCCAGTACTTC.